The clone carrying this T cell receptor (beta chain) was found a few times. Its antigen remains unknown. The CDR3 is 16 amino acids. The V end was cut by 6 bases, the J end by 0 bases, with 15 bases between. The library was made from cDNA and included unique molecular identifiers. TCRdb re-called the PCR reads through MiXCR, storing one row per CDR3 protein. Of about 800,000 distinct CDR3 sequences listed, roughly 27% are singletons. This sample was included in a study of post-analysis software for immune sequencing data. Regarding the study as a whole: Elevated frequency relative to controls characterized 4 or 5 TRBV segments in patients, TRBV5-6, TRBV5-1 and TRBV20-1 among them.

The sequencing sample was made of blood. This receptor was identified in a girl aged 5 to 17 with multiple sclerosis. The chain combines TRBV12-3 or TRBV12-4 with TRBJ1-5; TRBD1 is a possible D gene (5 bases). The CDR3 sequence: CASSSFPQDSNQPQHF. CDR3 nucleotide sequence: TGTGCCAGCAGCTCTTTTCCACAGGATAGCAATCAGCCCCAGCATTTT.